The rows below give T cell receptor beta chains drawn from one sample of a study of T cell clones after liver transplantation. Here immunoSEQ multiplex PCR was the method, and the copy in TCRdb shows in-frame clones only, minus some. The sample records some 120,000 clones, just over 90% being singletons. Material: CD4+ T cells from blood, obtained 12 months after liver transplant. These receptors were collected from a human patient who received a liver transplant. Certain T cells may be donor cells from the graft. Each CDR3 is given with its conserved first and last residue. D genes are given only for firm matches. Clone size, where shown, is once, few, many, or a class for clones that have expanded.

d_call,v_call,clone_size,j_call,cdr3_aa,cdr3_nt
-,TRBV4-2,-,TRBJ2-7,CASSPGPSSGEQYF,TGTGCCAGCAGCCCCGGACCGAGCTCGGGGGAGCAGTACTTC
TRBD2,TRBV27,-,TRBJ2-3,CASSFGAGLAGGSTDTQYF,TGTGCCAGCAGTTTTGGGGCGGGACTAGCGGGAGGATCCACAGATACGCAGTATTTT
TRBD2,TRBV10-2,-,TRBJ2-2,CASAGRASNTGELFF,TGCGCCAGCGCCGGGAGGGCCTCGAACACCGGGGAGCTGTTTTTT
TRBD2,TRBV5-1,few,TRBJ2-1,CASRGTSGNSGNEQFF,TGCGCCAGCAGAGGGACTAGCGGGAATTCGGGCAATGAGCAGTTCTTC
TRBD2,TRBV6-5,-,TRBJ2-7,CASSYGTSVEQYF,TGTGCCAGCAGTTACGGGACTAGCGTCGAGCAGTACTTC
-,TRBV2,-,TRBJ2-5,CASSDQVGETQYF,TGTGCCAGCAGCGATCAAGTAGGAGAGACCCAGTACTTC
-,TRBV9,-,TRBJ1-1,CASSALIMNTEAFF,TGTGCCAGCAGCGCACTTATAATGAACACTGAAGCTTTCTTT
-,TRBV19,-,TRBJ2-7,CASSKTGPTRQYF,TGTGCCAGTAGTAAGACAGGACCTACGAGGCAGTACTTC
-,TRBV2,-,TRBJ2-7,CASSEGVGLPYEQYF,TGTGCCAGCAGTGAAGGGGTGGGACTGCCTTACGAGCAGTACTTC
TRBD2,TRBV19,-,TRBJ2-1,CASRTDLSGTETYNEQFF,TGTGCCAGTAGAACCGATCTGAGCGGGACGGAGACCTACAATGAGCAGTTCTTC
-,TRBV29-1,-,TRBJ2-7,CSVRQTRYEQYF,TGCAGCGTGAGACAGACTAGATACGAGCAGTACTTC
TRBD2,TRBV10-2,few,TRBJ2-3,CASSVAGGADTQYF,TGCGCCAGCAGTGTAGCGGGAGGGGCAGATACGCAGTATTTT
-,TRBV9,once,TRBJ1-3,CASSVDYSGNTIYF,TGTGCCAGCAGCGTAGATTACTCTGGAAACACCATATATTTT
-,TRBV18,few,TRBJ2-1,CASSERDSTYNEQFF,TGTGCCAGCTCCGAACGGGACTCTACCTACAATGAGCAGTTCTTC
-,TRBV2,-,TRBJ2-3,CAVPGRNTDTQYF,TGTGCCGTCCCGGGACGAAACACAGATACGCAGTATTTT
TRBD2,TRBV19,once,TRBJ2-7,CASSIQASGDYEQYF,TGTGCCAGTAGTATTCAGGCTAGCGGAGACTACGAGCAGTACTTC
TRBD2,TRBV5-1,-,TRBJ2-7,CASSLGGLAVSYEQYF,TGCGCCAGCAGCTTGGGAGGTCTAGCGGTCTCCTACGAGCAGTACTTC
-,TRBV28,-,TRBJ2-6,CASSLQGYGANVLTF,TGTGCCAGCAGTTTACAGGGTTACGGGGCCAACGTCCTGACTTTC
-,TRBV20-1,few,TRBJ1-1,CSARKNTEAFF,TGCAGTGCGAGAAAGAACACTGAAGCTTTCTTT
-,TRBV11-2,-,TRBJ2-2,CASSLVRNTGELFF,TGTGCCAGCAGCTTAGTTCGAAACACCGGGGAGCTGTTTTTT
-,TRBV9,-,TRBJ1-2,CASSARLTGSGYTF,TGTGCCAGCAGCGCGAGGCTGACAGGTTCTGGCTACACCTTC
-,TRBV30,-,TRBJ2-2,CAWSVRASGTNTGELFF,TGTGCCTGGAGTGTACGAGCCAGCGGAACGAACACCGGGGAGCTGTTTTTT
TRBD1,TRBV2,-,TRBJ1-1,CASMTQGTGFGAEAFF,TGTGCCAGCATGACTCAGGGGACAGGCTTTGGTGCTGAAGCTTTCTTT
-,TRBV11-3,-,TRBJ2-5,CASSLDWRVPQETQYF,TGTGCCAGCAGCTTAGATTGGAGGGTTCCACAAGAGACCCAGTACTTC
TRBD1,TRBV5-6,-,TRBJ1-1,CASSLRQGQIGAFF,TGTGCCAGCAGCTTAAGACAGGGCCAGATAGGAGCTTTCTTT
-,TRBV29-1,-,TRBJ2-7,CSVGTVLGSTYEQYF,TGCAGCGTTGGGACAGTTCTCGGGAGTACCTACGAGCAGTACTTC
TRBD2,TRBV5-1,once,TRBJ2-3,CASSLAAAGEAGTDTQYF,TGCGCCAGCAGCTTGGCAGCAGCGGGAGAGGCGGGCACAGATACGCAGTATTTT
-,TRBV2,-,TRBJ2-2,CASTVTEGGGELFF,TGTGCCAGCACCGTGACAGAGGGGGGCGGGGAGCTGTTTTTT
TRBD1,TRBV5-1,-,TRBJ2-7,CASRPGTDNEQYF,TGCGCCAGCAGACCCGGGACAGACAACGAGCAGTACTTC
TRBD2,TRBV4-2,-,TRBJ2-2,CASSLGTSGSNTGELFF,TGTGCCAGCAGCCTGGGGACTAGCGGGAGTAACACCGGGGAGCTGTTTTTT
-,TRBV7-8,few,TRBJ1-4,CASSLLRGWWEKLFF,TGTGCCAGCAGCTTGCTGCGGGGGTGGTGGGAAAAACTGTTTTTT
-,TRBV6-5,once,TRBJ2-5,CAARPGARETQYF,TGTGCCGCCCGCCCGGGGGCCCGTGAGACCCAGTACTTC
-,TRBV7-2,few,TRBJ2-7,CASSPGWGREQYF,TGTGCCAGCAGCCCGGGGTGGGGTCGGGAGCAGTACTTC
-,TRBV12-1,-,TRBJ2-1,CASSPRTSGGEYEQFF,TGTGCCAGCAGCCCGCGGACTAGCGGTGGGGAATATGAGCAGTTCTTC
-,TRBV9,few,TRBJ2-7,CASSVGVVGEQYF,TGTGCCAGCAGCGTAGGAGTAGTTGGGGAGCAGTACTTC
TRBD2,TRBV7-6,-,TRBJ2-2,CASSFDLAGNTGELFF,TGTGCCAGCAGCTTCGACCTAGCGGGGAACACCGGGGAGCTGTTTTTT
TRBD2,TRBV5-1,-,TRBJ2-7,CASSLEAATSGRASYEQYF,TGCGCCAGCAGCCTGGAAGCCGCAACTAGCGGGAGGGCCTCCTACGAGCAGTACTTC
-,TRBV7-9,few,TRBJ1-1,CASSLGGEAFF,TGTGCCAGCAGCTTGGGGGGTGAAGCTTTCTTT
-,TRBV28,-,TRBJ1-3,CASSGGTWDRNTIYF,TGTGCCAGCAGTGGCGGCACCTGGGACAGAAACACCATATATTTT
TRBD1,TRBV9,once,TRBJ2-5,CASSGPWAGGRETQYF,TGTGCCAGCAGCGGCCCCTGGGCAGGGGGCCGGGAGACCCAGTACTTC
-,TRBV5-4,-,TRBJ2-4,CASSPGFAGDDIQYF,TGTGCCAGCAGCCCTGGCTTCGCCGGGGATGACATTCAGTACTTC
-,TRBV5-4,-,TRBJ2-1,CASSHISADSNEQFF,TGTGCCAGCAGCCACATATCGGCAGACTCCAATGAGCAGTTCTTC
TRBD2,TRBV6-5,-,TRBJ2-1,CASSWTSGYNEQFF,TGTGCCAGCAGTTGGACTAGCGGCTACAATGAGCAGTTCTTC
-,TRBV27,once,TRBJ2-2,CASSLSGGRSTGELFF,TGTGCCAGCAGTTTATCTGGGGGGCGATCTACCGGGGAGCTGTTTTTT
-,TRBV18,-,TRBJ2-7,CASSLYRDEQYF,TGTGCCAGCTCACTATACAGGGACGAGCAGTACTTC